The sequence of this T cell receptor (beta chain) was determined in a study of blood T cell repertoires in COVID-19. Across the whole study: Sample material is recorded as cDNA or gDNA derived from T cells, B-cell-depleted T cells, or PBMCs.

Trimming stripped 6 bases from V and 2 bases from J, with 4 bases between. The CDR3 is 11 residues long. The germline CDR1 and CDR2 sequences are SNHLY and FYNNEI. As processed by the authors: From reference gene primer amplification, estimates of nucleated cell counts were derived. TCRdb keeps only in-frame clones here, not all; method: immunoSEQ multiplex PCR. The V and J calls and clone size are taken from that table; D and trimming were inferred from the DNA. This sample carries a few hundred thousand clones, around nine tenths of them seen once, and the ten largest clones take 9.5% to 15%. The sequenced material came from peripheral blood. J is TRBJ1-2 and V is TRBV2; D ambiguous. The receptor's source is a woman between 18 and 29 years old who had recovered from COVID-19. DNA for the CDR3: TGTGCCAGCAGGGAGAACTATGGCTACACCTTC. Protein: CASRENYGYTF.